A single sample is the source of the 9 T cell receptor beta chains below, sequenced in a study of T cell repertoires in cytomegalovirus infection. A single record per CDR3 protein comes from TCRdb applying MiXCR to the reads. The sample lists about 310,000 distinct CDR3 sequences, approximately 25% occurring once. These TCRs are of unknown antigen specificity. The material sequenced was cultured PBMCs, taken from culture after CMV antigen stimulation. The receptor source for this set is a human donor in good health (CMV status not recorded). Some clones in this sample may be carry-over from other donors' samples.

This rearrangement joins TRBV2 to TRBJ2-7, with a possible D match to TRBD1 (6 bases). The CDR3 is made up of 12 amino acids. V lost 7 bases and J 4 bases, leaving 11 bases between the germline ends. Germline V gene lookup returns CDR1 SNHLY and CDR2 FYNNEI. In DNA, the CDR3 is TGTGCCAGCACGGACAGAATTTACGAGCAGTACTTC. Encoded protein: CASTDRIYEQYF. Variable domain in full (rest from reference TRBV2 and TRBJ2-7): EPEVTQTPSHQVTQMGQEVILRCVPISNHLYFYWYRQILGQKVEFLVSFYNNEISEKSEIFDDQFSVERPDGSNFTLKIRSTKLEDSAMYFCASTDRIYEQYFGPGTRLTVT.

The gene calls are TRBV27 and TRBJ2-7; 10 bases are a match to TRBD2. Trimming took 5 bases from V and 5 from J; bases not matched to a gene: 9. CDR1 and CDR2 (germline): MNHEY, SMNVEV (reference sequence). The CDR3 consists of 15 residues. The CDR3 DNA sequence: TGTGCCAGCAGTCCTGACCTAGCGGGAGTGGACGAGCAGTACTTC. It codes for CASSPDLAGVDEQYF.

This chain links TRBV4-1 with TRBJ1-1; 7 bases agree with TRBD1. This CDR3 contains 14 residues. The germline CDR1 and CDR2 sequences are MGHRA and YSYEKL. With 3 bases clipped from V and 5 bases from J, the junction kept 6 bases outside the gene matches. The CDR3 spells CASSHPRGDTEAFF. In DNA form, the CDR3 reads TGCGCCAGCAGCCATCCCAGGGGGGATACTGAAGCTTTCTTT.

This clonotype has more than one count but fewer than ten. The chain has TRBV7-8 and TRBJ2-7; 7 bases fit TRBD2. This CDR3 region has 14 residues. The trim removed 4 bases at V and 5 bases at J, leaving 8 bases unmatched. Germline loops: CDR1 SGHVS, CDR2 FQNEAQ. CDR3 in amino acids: CASSSLREDHEQYF. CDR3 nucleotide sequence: TGTGCCAGCAGCTCCCTACGGGAGGACCACGAGCAGTACTTC.

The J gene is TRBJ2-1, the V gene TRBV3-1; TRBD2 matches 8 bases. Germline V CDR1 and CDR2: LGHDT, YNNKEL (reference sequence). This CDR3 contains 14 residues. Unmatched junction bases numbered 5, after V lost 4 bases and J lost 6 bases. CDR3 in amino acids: CASSLRTSFNEQFF. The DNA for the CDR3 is TGTGCCAGCAGCCTTCGGACTAGCTTCAATGAGCAGTTCTTC.

CDR3 amino acids: CASYTSGGYNEQFF. CDR3 sequence (DNA): TGTGCCAGCTATACTAGCGGGGGTTACAATGAGCAGTTCTTC. This chain uses TRBV27 with TRBJ2-1; 11 positions match TRBD2. The CDR3 has 14 amino acids. After removal of 8 bases from V and 4 bases from J, the junction contained 4 bases not matched to a gene. From germline, CDR1 is MNHEY and CDR2 SMNVEV (reference sequence).

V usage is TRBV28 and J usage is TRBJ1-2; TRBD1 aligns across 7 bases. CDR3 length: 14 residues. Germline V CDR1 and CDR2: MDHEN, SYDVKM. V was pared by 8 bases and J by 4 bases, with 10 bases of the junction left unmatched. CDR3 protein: CASALGQWGYGYTF. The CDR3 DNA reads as TGTGCCAGCGCCTTGGGACAGTGGGGCTATGGCTACACCTTC.

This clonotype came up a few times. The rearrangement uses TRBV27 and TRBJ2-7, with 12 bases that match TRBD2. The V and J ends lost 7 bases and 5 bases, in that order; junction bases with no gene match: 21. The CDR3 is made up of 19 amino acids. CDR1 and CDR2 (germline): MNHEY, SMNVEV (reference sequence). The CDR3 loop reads CASIQKGTSGRLRLHEQYF. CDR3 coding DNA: TGTGCCAGCATACAAAAGGGCACTAGCGGGAGGTTAAGGTTGCACGAGCAGTACTTC.

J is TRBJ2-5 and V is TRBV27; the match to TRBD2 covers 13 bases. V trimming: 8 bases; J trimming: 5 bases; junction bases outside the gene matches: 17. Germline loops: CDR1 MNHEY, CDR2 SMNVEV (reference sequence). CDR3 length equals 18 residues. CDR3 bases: TGTGCCAGCGCCCGGAGGGGACTAGCGGGACGAGAGGGGGAGACCCAGTACTTC. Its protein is CASARRGLAGREGETQYF.